This T cell receptor beta chain was captured in a study of blood T cells in healthy people across ages (dated by TCRdb to the mid-2010s). About the full investigation: In model experiments, template switching captured about one uniquely barcoded TCR beta cDNA molecule for every two T cells. Four age groups were formed from the donors: young (average 16 years), middle-aged (around 41), aged (62) and long-lived (82). For two donors (one aged 18 to 30 and one aged 80 or older), the study analyzed two additional independent replicas of 1 million unique cDNA reads from the same blood draw. To avoid experimental bias, donors of different ages were distributed randomly across sequencing lanes. The study measured age-related changes in TCR beta repertoire diversity using deep sequencing normalized with unique cDNA molecular identifiers.

Preparation of the library involved 5' RACE. TCRdb names Illumina HiSeq 2500 as the instrument used. A second PCR of about 6 to 11 cycles was run with a J-beta primer mix and a sample-barcoded 5' primer. A template-switch 5' adaptor carrying 12 random nucleotides introduced a unique molecular identifier onto each TCR beta cDNA molecule. Each sample yielded at least 2.5 million CDR3-containing paired-end reads. The Mint cDNA synthesis kit, primed by a TRBC-specific oligonucleotide, was used to synthesize first-strand cDNA from all RNA. After uracil-DNA glycosylase treatment, a first 18-cycle PCR used universal primers M1SS and BC2_uni_R on all cDNA. The paper's data handling went like this. For normalization, 1 million high-quality reads were randomly selected from each sample, with every read carrying a distinct molecular identifier. Instead of being binned into consensus sequences, reads that shared molecular identifiers were thrown out. CDR3 identification, clonotype clustering and error correction used MiTCR with a Q25 quality threshold and the strictest error-elimination algorithm. A nonparametric unseen species model with Euler transformation was used to estimate lower-bound total TCR beta diversity. TCRdb reprocessed the public reads (quality trimming at Q25 with fastp, clone calling with MiXCR) and kept in-frame beta chains. Entries are consolidated by CDR3 protein sequence, retaining the most common genes and DNA. The V and J calls here are based on TCRdb, not the publication. For this sample the table gives about 1.4 million distinct CDR3 sequences, of which approximately 59% were detected only once. The top ten clonotypes cover about 6.7% of the sample.

On the study overall, not on this receptor specifically: Observed TCR beta diversity per million T cells fell roughly linearly with age, and a significant reduction was already apparent by age approximately 40. Donor CMV infection status was unknown, potentially confounding age-related changes in expanded clonotypes. Estimates of total diversity based on one million sequenced T cells were regarded as lower bounds and as underestimates. Conclusive comparison of naive and antigen-experienced compartments was prevented by the profiling of bulk unsorted PBMCs. Compared with the aged group, the long-lived group had more naive CD4+ T cells, fewer expanded clones and increased TCR diversity, suggesting age selection. There was a strong correlation between observed TCR beta diversity and the percentage of naive T cells measured by flow cytometry.

CDR1 and CDR2, looked up from the germline V gene (reference sequence), are DFQATT and SNEGSKA. Between the V and J ends, shortened by 3 bases and 0 bases respectively, the junction contains 9 bases. The CDR3, from cysteine to phenylalanine, totals 14 residues. Solely the CDR3 DNA is kept, with 42 bases framed from the first base. The donors were around 39 Caucasian individuals from Russia, aged roughly 6 to 90 years, who were systemically healthy. Each donor gave approximately 9.3 milliliters of peripheral blood, collected into EDTA-treated Vacutainer tubes. Ficoll-Paque density-gradient centrifugation was used to isolate PBMCs, with at least 7 million per sample. Trizol reagent was used to extract total RNA from the PBMCs, yielding at least 6 micrograms per sample. Naive CD45RAhigh/CD27high T cell percentages were measured by flow cytometry on a PBMC aliquot from every donor. Regarding this clonotype: No antigen is known for it. Per-base quality was not reported, and no clone a single base away is much larger than it.

The sequencing sample was made of blood. This sequence originates from a man aged 18-30 years in good health. The chain is assembled from TRBV20-1 and TRBJ1-5; tentative D gene TRBD1, with 6 bases matching. This receptor has the CDR3 CSARRGSSNQPQHF. Here is the DNA: TGCAGTGCTAGGAGGGGGTCTAGCAATCAGCCCCAGCATTTT.